This record concerns one TCR beta chain sequence. Its antigen is currently unknown. The data derive from a study of CD8 T cells in Susac syndrome. Study-level findings and limits: Individuals included in the TCR sequencing and HLA analysis were acknowledged by the study to be relatively few in number.

From blood CD8+ and CD4+ T cells, the TCR beta chain was sequenced. Negative isolation was applied to CD8+ and CD4+ T cells, and FACS enrichment was applied to TEMRA cells. Random hexamers served to reverse transcribe about 0.5 to 1 ug RNA. TCRdb re-called the immunoSEQ multiplex PCR reads through MiXCR, storing one row per CDR3 protein. The table has 100,000 to 150,000 distinct CDR3 sequences, about 92% seen once. Sequencing input: CD4+ T cells from PBMCs. This clonotype originated in a human donor with multiple sclerosis.

The CDR3 spells CASRTFNEQFF. In nucleotides, the CDR3 is TGTGCCAGCCGGACCTTTAATGAGCAGTTCTTC. The chain is built from TRBV7-2 and TRBJ2-1; D not certain. The CDR3 has 11 residues. CDR1 is SGHTA and CDR2 is FQGNSA in the germline V gene. V was trimmed by 8 bases and J by 7 bases, leaving 9 bases between them.